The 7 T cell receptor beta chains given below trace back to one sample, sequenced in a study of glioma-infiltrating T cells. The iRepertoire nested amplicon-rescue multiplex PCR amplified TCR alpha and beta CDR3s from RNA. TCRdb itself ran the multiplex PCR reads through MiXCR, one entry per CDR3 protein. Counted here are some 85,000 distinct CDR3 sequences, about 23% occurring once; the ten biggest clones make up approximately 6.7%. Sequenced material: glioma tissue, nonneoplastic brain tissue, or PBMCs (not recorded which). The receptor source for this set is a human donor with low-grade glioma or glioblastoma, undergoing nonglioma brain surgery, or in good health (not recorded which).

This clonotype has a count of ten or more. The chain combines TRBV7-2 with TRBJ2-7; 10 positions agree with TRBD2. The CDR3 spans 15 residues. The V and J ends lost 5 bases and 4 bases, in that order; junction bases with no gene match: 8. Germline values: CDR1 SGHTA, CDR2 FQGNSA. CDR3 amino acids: CASSPSAGGPYEQYF. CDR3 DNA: TGTGCCAGCAGCCCATCAGCGGGGGGGCCGTACGAGCAGTACTTC.

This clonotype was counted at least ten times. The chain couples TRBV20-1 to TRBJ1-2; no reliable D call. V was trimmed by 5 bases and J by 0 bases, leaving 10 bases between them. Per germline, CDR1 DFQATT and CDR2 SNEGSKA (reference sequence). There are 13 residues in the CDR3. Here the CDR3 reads CSAPGTANYGYTF. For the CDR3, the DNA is TGCAGTGCTCCGGGCACAGCTAACTATGGCTACACCTTC.

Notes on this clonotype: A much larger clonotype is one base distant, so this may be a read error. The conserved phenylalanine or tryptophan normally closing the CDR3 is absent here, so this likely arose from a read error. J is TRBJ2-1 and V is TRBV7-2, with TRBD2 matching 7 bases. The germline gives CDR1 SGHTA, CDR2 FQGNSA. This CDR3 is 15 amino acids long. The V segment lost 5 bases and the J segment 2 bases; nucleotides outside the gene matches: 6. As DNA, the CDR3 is TGTGCCAGCAGCGACCGTAGCGGGCCCTACAATGAGCAGTTCCTC. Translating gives CASSDRSGPYNEQFL.

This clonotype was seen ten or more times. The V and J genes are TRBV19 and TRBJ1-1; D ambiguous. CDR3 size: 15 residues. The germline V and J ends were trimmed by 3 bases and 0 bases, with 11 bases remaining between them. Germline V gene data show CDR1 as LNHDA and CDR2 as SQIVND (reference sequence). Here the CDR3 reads CASSISGRMNTEAFF. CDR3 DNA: TGTGCCAGTAGTATCTCCGGGAGGATGAACACTGAAGCTTTCTTT.

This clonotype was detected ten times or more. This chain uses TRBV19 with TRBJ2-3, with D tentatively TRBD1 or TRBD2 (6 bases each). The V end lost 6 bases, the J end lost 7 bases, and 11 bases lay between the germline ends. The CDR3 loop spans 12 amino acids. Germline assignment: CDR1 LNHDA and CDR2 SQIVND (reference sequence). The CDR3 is CASSSGGYTQYF. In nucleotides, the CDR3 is TGTGCCAGTAGCTCCGGGGGCTATACGCAGTATTTT.

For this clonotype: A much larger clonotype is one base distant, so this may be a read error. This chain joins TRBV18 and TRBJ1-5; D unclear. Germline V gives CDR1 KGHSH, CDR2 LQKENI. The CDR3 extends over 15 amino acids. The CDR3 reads CANSKGTHGNQPQHF. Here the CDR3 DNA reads TGTGCCAACTCAAAAGGAACACATGGCAATCAGCCCCAGCATTTT.

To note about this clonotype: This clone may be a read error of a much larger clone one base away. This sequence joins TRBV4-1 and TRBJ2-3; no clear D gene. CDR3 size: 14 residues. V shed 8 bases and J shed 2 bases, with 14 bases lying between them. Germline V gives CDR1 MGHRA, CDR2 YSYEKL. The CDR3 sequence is CASSEGLDTDTQYF. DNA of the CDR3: TGCGCCAGCTCCGAAGGGCTGGACACAGATACGCAGTATTTT.